This section outlines one T cell receptor (beta chain) sequence together with its context. In the original workflow: Counts of nucleated cells, estimated from reference gene primer amplification, were obtained. Sequenced by immunoSEQ multiplex PCR; TCRdb stores in-frame clones only, minus some. V, J and clone size derive from that table, while D and trimming were established from the DNA sequence. Of approximately 220,000 clones in the sample, approximately 86% were seen once. This record comes from a study of blood T cell repertoires in COVID-19. Across the whole study: Whether acute or convalescent, the COVID-19 samples came from the United States, Italy and Spain.

The CDR3 is 15 amino acids. CDR1 is SGDLS, CDR2 YYNGEE, per germline. J was trimmed by 5 bases and V by 3 bases; bases with no gene match: 9. This sequence joins TRBV9 and TRBJ2-7; the match to TRBD2 covers 9 bases. The clonotype comes from a man in his fifties or sixties with acute or convalescent COVID-19. Sequenced: peripheral blood. The chain's CDR3 is CASSAGAGGPHEQYF. DNA of the CDR3: TGTGCCAGCAGCGCCGGGGCGGGGGGGCCCCACGAGCAGTACTTC.